This T cell receptor (beta chain) is from a study of OX40 agonist ivuxolimab in advanced cancers. Study-level background: Ivuxolimab was a fully human IgG2 agonistic monoclonal antibody targeting the costimulatory receptor OX40 (CD134). The paper reports the monotherapy dose-escalation portion (N ≈ 50 patients) of the phase I ivuxolimab trial. Prior anti-PD-1, anti-PD-L1 or anti-CTLA-4 therapy was permitted, and approximately 39% of dose-escalation patients had received checkpoint inhibitors. The purpose of peripheral TCRbeta sequencing was to test whether ivuxolimab changed TCR sequence diversity and led to clonal T-cell expansion. Of the roughly 51 dose-escalation patients, hepatocellular carcinoma was present in approximately 20, melanoma in around 15, renal cell carcinoma in 9 and head and neck cancer in 9. The dose-escalation cohort was about 86% male with a mean age of about 60 years, ranging from roughly 23 to 80. Partial responses occurred in three dose-escalation patients: two with cutaneous melanoma and one with hepatocellular carcinoma. Intravenous ivuxolimab was administered to patients every 2 weeks at six dose levels: 0.01, 0.1, 0.3, 1.5, 3 and 10 mg/kg. The investigation overall reported the following: Low levels of normalized T-cell clonal expansion were also seen in some nonresponding patients. The antigen specificity of the clonally expanded peripheral T cells was not determined. After ivuxolimab, more expanded clones were found on average in CD8+ T cells than in CD4+ T cells. In the 0.1-3.0 mg/kg groups, partial responders had among the lowest normalized peripheral clonal expansion, particularly in CD8+ T cells. Clonal expansion of both CD4+ and CD8+ blood T cells was observed from baseline to week 6 at doses 0.1 to 3.0 mg/kg.

Genomic DNA was extracted from sorted cells for sequencing of the TCRbeta CDR3 region. TCRbeta CDR3 regions were sequenced using the immunoSEQ Assay. What TCRdb holds here is the immuneACCESS table cut down to in-frame rearrangements. Part of the clones is not present; checked against another copy, under half of the missing clones reflect an unresolved V gene, and the others are unexplained. The sample table contains tens of thousands of clones; only one count was recorded for 80% of them. Around 4.5% of the sample is held by the ten biggest clonotypes. V lost 1 base and J lost 0 bases, and the count of bases not matched to a germline gene is 6. The germline V gene sets CDR1 to SGHNT and CDR2 to YENEEA. The cysteine opens and the phenylalanine closes a CDR3 of 18 amino acids. Here the CDR3 DNA is all that survives: 54 bases in frame from base 1. The trial excluded patients who had a history of autoimmune disease or who were on systemic immunosuppression. Peripheral blood for TCR sequencing was collected from all dose cohorts at baseline, on cycle 4 day 1, and on cycle 7 day 1. The samples were drawn from a first-in-human, open-label, multicenter phase I dose-escalation trial of ivuxolimab. The trial enrolled adults with locally advanced or metastatic head and neck squamous cell, hepatocellular, melanoma or renal cell carcinoma. CD4+ and CD8+ T cells were sorted separately from peripheral blood before TCR sequencing.

About this clone itself: Its antigen target is currently unknown. No per-base quality is available; no much larger clone lies one base away.

The material was CD4+ or CD8+ T cells sorted from blood, obtained in a trial of the OX40 agonist ivuxolimab. This sequence uses TRBV11-3 and TRBJ1-3; 10 bases in the junction line up with TRBD1. The source is an adult with an advanced solid tumor such as melanoma, head and neck, liver or kidney cancer. The nucleotides read TGTGCCAGCAGCTTAGTCCGGACAGGGGGAAGCTCTGGAAACACCATATATTTT. The translation is CASSLVRTGGSSGNTIYF.